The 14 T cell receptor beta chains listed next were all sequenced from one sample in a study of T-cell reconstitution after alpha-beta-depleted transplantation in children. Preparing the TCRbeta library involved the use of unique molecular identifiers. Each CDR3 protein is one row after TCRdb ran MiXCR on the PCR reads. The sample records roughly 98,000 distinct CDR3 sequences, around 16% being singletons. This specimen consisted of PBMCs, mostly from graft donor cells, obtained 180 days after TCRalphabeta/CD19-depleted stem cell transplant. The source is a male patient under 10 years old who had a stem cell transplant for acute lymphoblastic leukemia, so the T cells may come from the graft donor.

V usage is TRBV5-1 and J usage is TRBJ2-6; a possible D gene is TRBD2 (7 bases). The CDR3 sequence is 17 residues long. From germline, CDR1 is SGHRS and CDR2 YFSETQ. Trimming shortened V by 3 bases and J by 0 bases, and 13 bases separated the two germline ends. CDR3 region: CASSYEGGFSGANVLTF. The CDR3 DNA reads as TGCGCCAGCAGCTATGAGGGGGGGTTCTCTGGGGCCAACGTCCTGACTTTC.

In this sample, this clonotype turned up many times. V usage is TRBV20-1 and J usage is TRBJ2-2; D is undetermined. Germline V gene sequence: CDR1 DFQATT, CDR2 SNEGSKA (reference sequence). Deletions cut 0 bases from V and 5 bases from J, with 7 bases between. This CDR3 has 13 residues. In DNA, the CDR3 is TGCAGTGCTAGAGATCTAGATACCGGGGAGCTGTTTTTT. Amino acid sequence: CSARDLDTGELFF.

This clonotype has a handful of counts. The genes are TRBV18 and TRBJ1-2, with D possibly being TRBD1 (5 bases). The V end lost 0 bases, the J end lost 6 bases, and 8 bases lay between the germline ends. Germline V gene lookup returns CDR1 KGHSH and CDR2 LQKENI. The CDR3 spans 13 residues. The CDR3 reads CASSPPGEDGYTF. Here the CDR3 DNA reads TGTGCCAGCTCACCACCAGGGGAGGATGGCTACACCTTC.

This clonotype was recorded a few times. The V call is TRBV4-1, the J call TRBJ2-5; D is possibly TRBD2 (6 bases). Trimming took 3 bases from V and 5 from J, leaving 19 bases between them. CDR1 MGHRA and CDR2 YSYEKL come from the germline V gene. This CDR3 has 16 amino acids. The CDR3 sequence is CASSQHAGRLGETQYF. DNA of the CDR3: TGCGCCAGCAGCCAGCACGCAGGGAGGTTAGGGGAGACCCAGTACTTC.

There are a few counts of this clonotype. The CDR3 nucleotides are TGTGCCAGCAGGGCCCCGGGGACCGGGGAGCTGTTTTTT. Protein product: CASRAPGTGELFF. The J gene is TRBJ2-2, the V gene TRBV7-6, with D possibly being TRBD2 (5 bases). Germline CDR1 and CDR2: SGHVS and FNYEAQ. V gave up 6 bases and J gave up 5 bases, with 10 bases separating them. The CDR3 consists of 13 residues.

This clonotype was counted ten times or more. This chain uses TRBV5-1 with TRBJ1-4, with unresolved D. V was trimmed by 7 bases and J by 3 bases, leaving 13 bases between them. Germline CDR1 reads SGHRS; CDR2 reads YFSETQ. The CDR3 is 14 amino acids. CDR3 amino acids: CASRGRYSNEKLFF. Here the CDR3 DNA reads TGCGCCAGCCGTGGAAGATACTCTAATGAAAAACTGTTTTTT.

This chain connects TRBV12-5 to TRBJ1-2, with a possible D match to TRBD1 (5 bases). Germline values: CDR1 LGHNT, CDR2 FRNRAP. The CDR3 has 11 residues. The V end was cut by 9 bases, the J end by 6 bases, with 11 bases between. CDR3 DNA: TGTGCTAGGACCCCGGGGCATGGCTACACCTTC. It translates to CARTPGHGYTF.

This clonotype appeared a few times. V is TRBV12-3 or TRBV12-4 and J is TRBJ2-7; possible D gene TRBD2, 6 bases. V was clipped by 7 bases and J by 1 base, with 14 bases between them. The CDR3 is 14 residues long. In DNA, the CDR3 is TGTGCCAGCAAGCCGTCGGGGACTTCCTACGAGCAGTACTTC. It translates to CASKPSGTSYEQYF.

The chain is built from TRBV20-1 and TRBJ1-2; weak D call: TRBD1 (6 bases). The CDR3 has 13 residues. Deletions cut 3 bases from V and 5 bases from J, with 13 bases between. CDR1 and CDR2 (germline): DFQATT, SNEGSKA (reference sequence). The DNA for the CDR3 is TGCAGTGCTAGCCTTGACAGGAATTATGGCTACACCTTC. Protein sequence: CSASLDRNYGYTF.

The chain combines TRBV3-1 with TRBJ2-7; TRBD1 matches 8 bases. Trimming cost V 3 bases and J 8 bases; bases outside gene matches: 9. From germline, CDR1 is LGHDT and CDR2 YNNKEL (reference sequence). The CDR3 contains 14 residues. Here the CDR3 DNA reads TGTGCCAGCAGCCAGGCCAGGGGGCTAATAAAGCAGTACTTC. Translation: CASSQARGLIKQYF.

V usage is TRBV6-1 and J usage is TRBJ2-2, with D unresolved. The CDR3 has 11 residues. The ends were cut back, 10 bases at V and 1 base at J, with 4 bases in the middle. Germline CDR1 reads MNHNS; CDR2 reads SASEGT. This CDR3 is CAKGNTGELFF. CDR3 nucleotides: TGTGCCAAAGGGAACACCGGGGAGCTGTTTTTT.

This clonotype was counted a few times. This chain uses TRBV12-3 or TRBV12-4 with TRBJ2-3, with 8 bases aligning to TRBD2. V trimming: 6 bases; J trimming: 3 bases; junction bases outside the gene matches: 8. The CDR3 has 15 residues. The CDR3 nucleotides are TGTGCCAGCAGCACCGGGGGGGGCTGGACAGATACGCAGTATTTT. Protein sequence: CASSTGGGWTDTQYF.

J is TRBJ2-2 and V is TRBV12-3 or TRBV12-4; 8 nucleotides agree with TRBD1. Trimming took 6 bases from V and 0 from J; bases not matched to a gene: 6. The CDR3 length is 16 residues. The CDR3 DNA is TGTGCCAGCAGCCCACCGGGACAGGCGAACACCGGGGAGCTGTTTTTT. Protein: CASSPPGQANTGELFF.

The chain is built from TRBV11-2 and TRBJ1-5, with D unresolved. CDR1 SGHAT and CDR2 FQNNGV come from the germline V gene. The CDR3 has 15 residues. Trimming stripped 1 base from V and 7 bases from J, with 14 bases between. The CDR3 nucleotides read TGTGCCAGCAGCTTAGGGGTCGGGATTTGGCAGCCCCAGCATTTT. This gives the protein CASSLGVGIWQPQHF.